This T cell receptor beta chain was sequenced for a study of shared clonotypes between healthy human individuals. Study details: Three men and a couple of women, aged 18 to 49, were donors.

Methods used by the authors: Because ImmunoSEQ provided only junction sequences with no quality scores, the filtering differed. Repertoires were generated with immunoSEQ multiplex PCR, while TCRdb's copy carries only in-frame clones and drops some. For V, J and clone size, that table is used; D and trimming come from the DNA. The sample shows about 460,000 clones, more than 70% of them seen only once. As concerns this clone: Its antigen is undetermined.

V shed 0 bases and J shed 8 bases, with 6 bases lying between them. The V gene's germline CDR1 is SGHRS and CDR2 YFSETQ. The CDR3 runs 12 residues. Study-level results: Donor clonotype sharing was expected to depend on sequencing depth.

Approximately 95 million PBMCs went into genomic DNA for unsorted samples. The sample was PBMCs. The chain has TRBV5-1 and TRBJ2-1; the D is unclear. The TCR comes from a woman between 35 and 50 years old in good health. Some clones in this sample may be carry-over from other donors' samples. CDR3 sequence reads: CASSLGIYEQFF. For the CDR3, the DNA is TGCGCCAGCAGCTTGGGGATCTATGAGCAGTTCTTC.